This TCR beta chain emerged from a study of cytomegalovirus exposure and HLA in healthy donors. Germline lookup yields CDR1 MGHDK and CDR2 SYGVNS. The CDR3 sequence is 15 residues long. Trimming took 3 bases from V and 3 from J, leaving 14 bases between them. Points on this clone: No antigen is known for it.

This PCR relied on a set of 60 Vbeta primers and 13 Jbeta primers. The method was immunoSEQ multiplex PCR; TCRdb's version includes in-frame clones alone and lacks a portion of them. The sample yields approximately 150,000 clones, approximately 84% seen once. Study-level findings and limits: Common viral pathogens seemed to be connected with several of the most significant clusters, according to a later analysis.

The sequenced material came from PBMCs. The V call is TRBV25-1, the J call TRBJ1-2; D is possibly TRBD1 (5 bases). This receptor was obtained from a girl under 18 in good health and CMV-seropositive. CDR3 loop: CASSDPHDRDYGYTF. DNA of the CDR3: TGTGCCAGCAGTGATCCCCATGACAGAGACTATGGCTACACCTTC.